This is a list of T cell receptor beta chains from one sample in a study of blood T cells in healthy people across ages. One entry per CDR3 protein results from TCRdb running MiXCR on the 5' RACE reads. The sample shows 550,000 to 750,000 distinct CDR3 sequences, 20% to 25% of them seen only once. Sequenced input: blood. These receptor sequences come from a man aged 70 or older in good health. CDR3s include the opening cysteine and the closing phenylalanine or tryptophan. Each record gives: CDR3 protein, clone size, V gene. Clone size appears in some rows only: once, few, many, or a class for an expanded clone.

CDR3 protein: CASSLEQINTEAFF
clone size: few
V gene: TRBV5-1

CDR3 protein: CASSVEPGGNEQYF
clone size: -
V gene: TRBV9

CDR3 protein: CDSCSGGPYEQYF
clone size: few
V gene: TRBV27

CDR3 protein: CASSLRLSDYSYKQYF
clone size: -
V gene: TRBV11-2

CDR3 protein: CASSQGTSRLETQYF
clone size: -
V gene: TRBV7-7

CDR3 protein: CATSLGYPGTGGDEQYF
clone size: -
V gene: TRBV15

CDR3 protein: CASSQDHGPYYEQYF
clone size: -
V gene: TRBV14

CDR3 protein: CASSQDHTSGSLQFF
clone size: few
V gene: TRBV4-2

CDR3 protein: CASSVVGVPGELFF
clone size: -
V gene: TRBV5-1

CDR3 protein: CASTTGPDRNYGYTF
clone size: few
V gene: TRBV6-1

CDR3 protein: CASSPEGGYNEQFF
clone size: many
V gene: TRBV3-1

CDR3 protein: CSASREGNTEAFF
clone size: -
V gene: TRBV20-1

CDR3 protein: CASRSSGRSTDTQYF
clone size: -
V gene: TRBV7-2

CDR3 protein: CSVEETQYF
clone size: many
V gene: TRBV29-1

CDR3 protein: CSARDETASYEQYF
clone size: few
V gene: TRBV20-1

CDR3 protein: CASSLYTTSGGSDTQYF
clone size: once
V gene: TRBV5-1

CDR3 protein: CASSQGGQAPSYNEQFF
clone size: -
V gene: TRBV18

CDR3 protein: CASSLGRGVSYEQYF
clone size: few
V gene: TRBV7-2

CDR3 protein: CASSSLGRLVDYNEQFF
clone size: few
V gene: TRBV7-2

CDR3 protein: CASSLAFSTSGRYNEQFF
clone size: few
V gene: TRBV7-2

CDR3 protein: CSVPRLASTDTQYF
clone size: -
V gene: TRBV29-1

CDR3 protein: CASSPRFGSYEQYF
clone size: -
V gene: TRBV7-2

CDR3 protein: CASRTGLQETQYF
clone size: many
V gene: TRBV5-4

CDR3 protein: CASNDAGLGEETQYF
clone size: -
V gene: TRBV6-1

CDR3 protein: CASRQRESPYEQYF
clone size: many
V gene: TRBV28

CDR3 protein: CASSEALAGDNEQFF
clone size: -
V gene: TRBV2

CDR3 protein: CATRTSGSESYNEQFF
clone size: -
V gene: TRBV24-1

CDR3 protein: CASSGGQAGANEKLFF
clone size: few
V gene: TRBV5-1

CDR3 protein: CASSSASNERLFF
clone size: -
V gene: TRBV7-9

CDR3 protein: CASSLSGTPIWGSYNEQFF
clone size: -
V gene: TRBV5-1

CDR3 protein: CSATTGLAGADTQYF
clone size: -
V gene: TRBV20-1

CDR3 protein: CASSRQGTYNEQFF
clone size: many
V gene: TRBV2

CDR3 protein: CASSVDVGGTYEQYF
clone size: few
V gene: TRBV9

CDR3 protein: CASSRGQNLRSSYEQYF
clone size: few
V gene: TRBV12-3/TRBV12-4

CDR3 protein: CASSWTGETQYF
clone size: many
V gene: TRBV7-9

CDR3 protein: CSVDPVAQGWQETQYF
clone size: few
V gene: TRBV29-1

CDR3 protein: CASSNQPGQGTYEQYF
clone size: few
V gene: TRBV19

CDR3 protein: CASGGASGSGTQYF
clone size: few
V gene: TRBV28

CDR3 protein: CASSLMAGSYEQYF
clone size: few
V gene: TRBV7-3

CDR3 protein: CASSEPGDRNEQFF
clone size: few
V gene: TRBV25-1

CDR3 protein: CASSLERYYGYTF
clone size: many
V gene: TRBV28